These 27 T cell receptor beta chains share one sample of origin, sequenced in a study of radiotherapy plus CTLA-4 blockade in lung cancer. The protocol was immunoSEQ multiplex PCR, while the TCRdb copy is restricted to in-frame clones and leaves out a portion. Counted here are 95,000 to 150,000 clones, approximately 90% occurring once; the ten biggest clones make up approximately 7.2%. The specimen comprised peripheral blood, sampled from a patient treated with radiotherapy plus ipilimumab. The receptors were gathered from a human donor with non-small cell lung cancer that progressed on radiotherapy plus ipilimumab.

The chain joins TRBV18 to TRBJ1-5; 7 positions match TRBD1. CDR1 KGHSH and CDR2 LQKENI come from the germline V gene. The CDR3 is made up of 14 amino acids. Losses at the gene ends were 10 bases for V and 3 bases for J; bases not matched to a gene: 9. In DNA form, the CDR3 reads TGTGCCACCGCGTCAGGGGGTTCCAATCAGCCCCAGCATTTT. It yields the protein CATASGGSNQPQHF.

V usage is TRBV10-3 and J usage is TRBJ1-2, with TRBD1 identical over 8 bases. V gave up 4 bases and J gave up 2 bases; unmatched junction bases: 3. This CDR3 contains 14 residues. Germline loops: CDR1 ENHRY, CDR2 SYGVKD. The CDR3 DNA sequence: TGTGCCATCAGTGGGACAGGGTTGAACTATGGCTACACCTTC. It encodes CAISGTGLNYGYTF.

This clone was recorded once. The V gene is TRBV6-5, the J gene TRBJ2-3; weak D call: TRBD2 (7 bases). The length of the CDR3 is 16 residues. The germline V gene encodes CDR1 MNHEY and CDR2 SVGAGI. V was trimmed by 0 bases and J by 2 bases, leaving 12 bases between them. CDR3: CASSYSGGRDTDTQYF. The CDR3 coding sequence is TGTGCCAGCAGTTACTCGGGGGGGCGAGACACAGATACGCAGTATTTT.

This chain joins TRBV7-8 and TRBJ2-1, with D tentatively TRBD1 (6 bases). CDR3 length: 18 amino acids. CDR1 is SGHVS and CDR2 is FQNEAQ in the germline V gene. V was clipped by 5 bases and J by 4 bases, with 24 bases between them. The CDR3: CASSLSRGGQRVYNEQFF. Here the CDR3 DNA reads TGTGCCAGCAGCCTATCCCGAGGCGGACAGAGAGTTTACAATGAGCAGTTCTTC.

V is TRBV7-2 and J is TRBJ2-5; D ambiguous. The V and J ends lost 6 bases and 5 bases respectively, with 7 bases between them. CDR3 length: 11 amino acids. Germline V lookup: CDR1 SGHTA, CDR2 FQGNSA. The CDR3, as DNA: TGTGCCAGCAGAGCAATCGAGACCCAGTACTTC. Its translation: CASRAIETQYF.

J is TRBJ2-1 and V is TRBV9, with a possible D match to TRBD2 (5 bases). The germline V and J ends were trimmed by 1 base and 9 bases, with 17 bases remaining between them. Germline CDR1 and CDR2: SGDLS and YYNGEE. The CDR3 consists of 15 residues. CDR3 DNA: TGTGCCAGCAGCGTATTAAGCGGCACAAGCAGTGAGCAGTTCTTC. It is translated as CASSVLSGTSSEQFF.

This chain joins TRBV7-8 and TRBJ2-1; 13 positions match TRBD2. The CDR3 is made up of 22 amino acids. After removal of 5 bases from V and 0 bases from J, the junction contained 19 bases not matched to a gene. CDR1 and CDR2 from the germline V gene are SGHVS and FQNEAQ. CDR3 sequence (DNA): TGTGCCAGCAGCCAAGGACTAACTAGCGGGAGGGCCCAAAGGAGCTCCTACAATGAGCAGTTCTTC. As protein: CASSQGLTSGRAQRSSYNEQFF.

This chain connects TRBV18 to TRBJ2-5; perhaps D is TRBD1 or TRBD2 (5 bases each). Germline CDR1 and CDR2: KGHSH and LQKENI. V was shortened by 4 bases and J by 5 bases, with 20 bases between the two germline ends. The CDR3 has 16 residues. CDR3 region: CASSRDGGTVVETQYF. The CDR3 DNA reads as TGTGCCAGCTCACGGGACGGCGGTACAGTTGTTGAGACCCAGTACTTC.

CDR3 amino acids: CASSHTWGQVYTEAFF. The CDR3, as DNA: TGTGCCAGCAGCCACACTTGGGGACAGGTATACACTGAAGCTTTCTTT. The J gene is TRBJ1-1, the V gene TRBV5-6, with 8 nucleotides matching TRBD1. The CDR3 sequence is 16 residues long. V lost 4 bases, J lost 3 bases, and 11 bases stayed unmatched. Germline V gives CDR1 SGHDT, CDR2 YYEEEE.

The rearrangement links TRBV30 to TRBJ1-5; 7 positions match TRBD1. This CDR3 region has 15 residues. From germline, CDR1 is GTSNPN and CDR2 SVGIG (reference sequence). Losses at the gene ends were 1 base for V and 5 bases for J; bases not matched to a gene: 8. The CDR3 DNA reads TGTGCCTGGAGTGATTCAGACAGGGCCGATCAGCCCCAGCATTTT. This translates into CAWSDSDRADQPQHF.

The chain uses TRBV30 and TRBJ2-7, with TRBD2 as a possible D gene (7 bases). V lost 2 bases and J lost 6, with 17 bases in between. From germline, CDR1 is GTSNPN and CDR2 SVGIG (reference sequence). CDR3 length: 14 residues. CDR3 DNA: TGTGCCTGGAGTTTGGGGGGGCCAGGGACCGAGCAGTACTTC. It codes for CAWSLGGPGTEQYF.

The count of this clone is one. The chain recombines TRBV5-6 with TRBJ2-3, with D unresolved. This CDR3 has 11 amino acids. Trimming pared 0 bases from V and 6 bases from J, leaving 2 bases between. Germline V CDR1 and CDR2: SGHDT, YYEEEE. CDR3 DNA: TGTGCCAGCAGCTTGGTGGATACGCAGTATTTT. Amino acids: CASSLVDTQYF.

The chain couples TRBV6-5 to TRBJ1-1; unclear D gene. CDR1 is MNHEY and CDR2 is SVGAGI in the germline V gene. Trimming removed 0 bases at V and 8 bases at J, with 10 bases between. This CDR3 has 13 amino acids. The DNA of the CDR3 is TGTGCCAGCAGTTACTCGACCCAGGTCGAAGCTTTCTTT. Translation: CASSYSTQVEAFF.

In nucleotides, the CDR3 is TGCGCCAGCAGCTCGGACTACGATGAAAAACTGTTTTTT. This sequence encodes CASSSDYDEKLFF. The chain has TRBV5-1 and TRBJ1-4; D ambiguous. V was clipped by 3 bases and J by 6 bases, with 9 bases between them. The CDR3 runs 13 residues. CDR1 is SGHRS and CDR2 is YFSETQ in the germline V gene.

CDR3 bases: TGTGCCAGCAGTGAAAGGGTTGAAGCTTTCTTT. It translates to CASSERVEAFF. The chain carries TRBV2 and TRBJ1-1; D unresolved. V gave up 2 bases and J gave up 7 bases, with 5 bases separating them. Germline V gene sequence: CDR1 SNHLY, CDR2 FYNNEI. CDR3 length: 11 residues.

The chain recombines TRBV15 with TRBJ2-1; no firm D call. Trimming shortened V by 4 bases and J by 6 bases, and 7 bases separated the two germline ends. In germline, CDR1 is LNHNV, CDR2 YYDKDF (reference sequence). The CDR3 runs to 12 residues. The CDR3 here is CATSIAFNEQFF. The CDR3 nucleotides read TGTGCCACCAGCATCGCCTTCAATGAGCAGTTCTTC.

The sample holds one count of this clone. The gene calls are TRBV5-1 and TRBJ2-7; D may match TRBD1 or TRBD2 (5 bases each). The CDR3 covers 14 residues. Germline lookup yields CDR1 SGHRS and CDR2 YFSETQ. V lost 1 base and J lost 5, with 13 bases in between. CDR3 region: CASSLSGTLNEQYF. The DNA of the CDR3 is TGCGCCAGCAGCTTGTCGGGGACCCTAAACGAGCAGTACTTC.

The rearrangement links TRBV25-1 to TRBJ2-7; maybe TRBD1 (6 bases). Germline V gene data show CDR1 as MGHDK and CDR2 as SYGVNS. The CDR3 totals 14 residues. The V end was cut by 3 bases, the J end by 3 bases, with 12 bases between. Here the CDR3 DNA reads TGTGCCAGCAGTGATCTCCGGACAGACTACGAGCAGTACTTC. This encodes CASSDLRTDYEQYF.

The chain combines TRBV11-2 with TRBJ2-1; TRBD2 matches 9 bases. Germline trimming cut 5 bases from V and 3 bases from J; bases unmatched to any gene: 8. CDR1 and CDR2 from the germline V gene are SGHAT and FQNNGV. The length of the CDR3 is 16 residues. The CDR3 protein is CASSQSEREDYNEQFF. Written as DNA, the CDR3 is TGTGCCAGCAGCCAGAGCGAGCGGGAGGACTACAATGAGCAGTTCTTC.

The rearrangement links TRBV20-1 to TRBJ2-1; no reliable D call. The CDR3 contains 11 residues. Germline V lookup: CDR1 DFQATT, CDR2 SNEGSKA (reference sequence). Trimming stripped 3 bases from V and 9 bases from J, with 9 bases between. The CDR3 spells CSASSRGEQFF. In DNA form, the CDR3 reads TGCAGTGCTAGTTCTCGAGGTGAGCAGTTCTTC.

V is TRBV19 and J is TRBJ2-7, with D possibly being TRBD1 (5 bases). Germline CDR1 LNHDA, CDR2 SQIVND (reference sequence). V lost 4 bases, J lost 6 bases, and 19 bases lay in between. The CDR3 runs to 15 residues. CDR3 sequence: CASSRTLVAGSEQYF. For the CDR3, the DNA is TGTGCCAGTAGTAGAACCCTCGTGGCAGGGTCCGAGCAGTACTTC.

The chain employs TRBV5-1 and TRBJ1-1, with TRBD1 as a possible D gene (5 bases). The CDR3 covers 13 residues. In germline, CDR1 is SGHRS, CDR2 YFSETQ. V shed 3 bases and J shed 2 bases, with 8 bases lying between them. The CDR3, as DNA: TGCGCCAGCAGCTCCAGGGATAACACTGAAGCTTTCTTT. Translated: CASSSRDNTEAFF.

The chain recombines TRBV5-1 with TRBJ2-7, with 11 bases lining up with TRBD1. Germline V gene data show CDR1 as SGHRS and CDR2 as YFSETQ. The CDR3 totals 14 residues. The ends lost 4 bases at V and 7 bases at J; junction bases unmatched: 7. The CDR3 nucleotides read TGCGCCAGCAGCCCCGGGACAGGGGGAGGGGAGCAGTACTTC. This gives the protein CASSPGTGGGEQYF.

The V call is TRBV7-9, the J call TRBJ1-1, with unresolved D. The CDR3 runs to 16 residues. Per germline, CDR1 SEHNR and CDR2 FQNEAQ (reference sequence). Trimming took 1 base from V and 0 from J, leaving 12 bases between them. As DNA, the CDR3 is TGTGCCAGCAGCTTAGGGGTGGGTCCTATGAACACTGAAGCTTTCTTT. Translating gives CASSLGVGPMNTEAFF.

This sequence joins TRBV11-3 and TRBJ2-5; 8 bases map to TRBD2. V lost 3 bases, J lost 5 bases, and 5 bases stayed unmatched. The CDR3 loop spans 14 amino acids. Germline V gene lookup returns CDR1 SGHNT and CDR2 YENEEA. The CDR3 bases are TGTGCCAGCAGCTTCGCGGGAGGCGTGGAGACCCAGTACTTC. Its translation: CASSFAGGVETQYF.

The chain couples TRBV18 to TRBJ2-1, with 8 positions matching TRBD2. The CDR3 sequence is 18 residues long. With V trimmed by 2 bases and J by 0 bases, 9 bases remained unmatched. Germline V CDR1 and CDR2: KGHSH, LQKENI. The CDR3 sequence is CASSPTAGGLSSYNEQFF. The CDR3 bases are TGTGCCAGCTCACCAACGGCGGGAGGCCTGAGCTCCTACAATGAGCAGTTCTTC.

The chain carries TRBV18 and TRBJ2-1; 8 positions agree with TRBD2. The germline V gene encodes CDR1 KGHSH and CDR2 LQKENI. The CDR3 contains 15 residues. J was trimmed by 6 bases and V by 1 base; bases with no gene match: 5. The CDR3 DNA sequence: TGTGCCAGCTCACCACTAGCGGGAAAGGGCAATGAGCAGTTCTTC. It is translated as CASSPLAGKGNEQFF.